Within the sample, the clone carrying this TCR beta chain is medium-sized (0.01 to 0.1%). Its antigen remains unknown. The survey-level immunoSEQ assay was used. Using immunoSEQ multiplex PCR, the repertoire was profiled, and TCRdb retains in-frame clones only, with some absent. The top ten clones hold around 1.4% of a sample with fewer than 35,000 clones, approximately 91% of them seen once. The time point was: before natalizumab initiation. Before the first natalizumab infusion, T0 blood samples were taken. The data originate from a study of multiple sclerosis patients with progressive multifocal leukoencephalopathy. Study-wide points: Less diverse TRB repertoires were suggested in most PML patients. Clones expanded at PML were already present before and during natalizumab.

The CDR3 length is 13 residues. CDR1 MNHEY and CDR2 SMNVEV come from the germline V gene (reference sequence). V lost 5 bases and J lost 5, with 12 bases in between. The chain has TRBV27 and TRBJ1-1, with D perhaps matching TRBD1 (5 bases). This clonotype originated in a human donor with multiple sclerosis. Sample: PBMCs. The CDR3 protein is CASSPDSWTEAFF. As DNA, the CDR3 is TGTGCCAGCAGTCCAGACAGTTGGACTGAAGCTTTCTTT.